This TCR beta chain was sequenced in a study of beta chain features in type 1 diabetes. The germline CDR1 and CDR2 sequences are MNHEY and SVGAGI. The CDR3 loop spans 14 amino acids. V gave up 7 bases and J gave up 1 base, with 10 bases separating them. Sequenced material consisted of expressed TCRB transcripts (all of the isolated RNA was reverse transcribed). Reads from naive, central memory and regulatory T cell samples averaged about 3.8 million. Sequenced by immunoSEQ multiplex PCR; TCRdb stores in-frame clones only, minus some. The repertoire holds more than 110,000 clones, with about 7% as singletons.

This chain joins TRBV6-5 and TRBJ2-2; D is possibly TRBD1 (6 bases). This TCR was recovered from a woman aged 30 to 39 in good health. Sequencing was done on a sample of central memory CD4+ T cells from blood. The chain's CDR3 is CASTPGQNTGELFF. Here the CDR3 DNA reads TGTGCCAGCACCCCGGGACAGAACACCGGGGAGCTGTTTTTT.